The source of this T cell receptor (beta chain) is a study of Ad26.COV2.S vaccination and SARS-CoV-2 variants. Study in general: By the intramuscular route, Ad26.COV2.S was given once, or twice 56 days apart. Study results and limitations: Vaccinees and placebo recipients showed similar non-spike TCR breadth.

V lost 0 bases and J lost 6, with 8 bases in between. Germline assignment: CDR1 LGHNT and CDR2 FRNRAP. CDR3 length: 14 residues. This clone was recorded only once. Its cognate antigen is unknown. Clones were read by immunoSEQ multiplex PCR, and TCRdb kept only the in-frame ones, dropping some. The repertoire has some 290,000 clones, 85% of them found once; the top ten carry around 2.2%. Treatment denoted: some 19 received Ad26.COV2.S at low or high dose, single or two shots; roughly five received placebo; per-sample allocation not given. On day 63 after the first injection, vaccine and placebo recipients gave samples. In Boston, the donor was an adult between 18-55 years of age.

The source of this sequence is a person between 18 and 65 years old who received the Ad26.COV2.S COVID-19 vaccine or a placebo. The rearrangement uses TRBV12-5 and TRBJ2-2; D is ambiguous. The sequenced sample was peripheral blood, obtained in a trial of Ad26.COV2.S vaccine versus placebo. For the CDR3, the DNA is TGTGCTAGTGGTTTGGTACCGAATTCCGGGGAGCTGTTTTTT. It encodes CASGLVPNSGELFF.